The clone carrying this T cell receptor (beta chain) appeared a few times. No antigen is known for it. The sample originates from a study of blood T cells in healthy people across ages. Germline V CDR1 and CDR2: SQVTM, ANQGSEA. The CDR3 covers 13 residues. Trimming left V 8 bases short and J 4 bases short, with 17 bases between. Whole-study findings and limits: Donor CMV infection status was unknown, possibly confounding age-related changes in expanded clonotypes. Roughly linear age-related decline in beta diversity appeared, significant by age 40.

A second PCR, run for roughly 7 to 11 cycles, used a sample-barcoded 5' primer plus a J-beta primer mix. TCRdb processed the 5' RACE reads anew with MiXCR; each CDR3 protein has one entry. The data contain some 1,500,000 distinct CDR3 sequences, 40% to 45% of them singletons. The TCR comes from a woman under 30 in good health. V usage is TRBV29-1 and J usage is TRBJ1-2; D uncertain. Sequencing input: blood. The CDR3 region is CSSTWEGSYGYTF. CDR3 DNA sequence: TGCAGCTCAACATGGGAGGGATCCTATGGCTACACCTTC.